Listed here are 20 T cell receptor beta chains from one sample, sequenced in a study of cytomegalovirus exposure and HLA in healthy donors. It was with 60 Vbeta and 13 Jbeta primers that the PCR ran. Sequencing used immunoSEQ multiplex PCR; TCRdb keeps in-frame clones, though not all of them. The sample lists about 130,000 clones, approximately 82% occurring once. The sample consisted of PBMCs. The receptors come from a female donor in good health and CMV-seronegative.

The chain uses TRBV5-5 and TRBJ2-2; 13 bases are a match to TRBD2. V shed 4 bases, J shed 5 bases, and the junction held 5 bases outside the gene matches. The CDR3 runs 16 residues. CDR1 is SGHKS, CDR2 YYEKEE, per germline (reference sequence). The CDR3 nucleotides are TGTGCCAGCAGCCGAGGGACTAGCGGGATTACCGGGGAGCTGTTTTTT. Its translation is CASSRGTSGITGELFF. Supplemented by reference TRBV5-5 and TRBJ2-2, the full variable domain reads DAGVTQSPTHLIKTRGQQVTLRCSPISGHKSVSWYQQVLGQGPQFIFQYYEKEERGRGNFPDRFSARQFPNYSSELNVNALLLGDSALYLCASSRGTSGITGELFFGEGSRLTVL.

The chain uses TRBV7-2 and TRBJ1-5, with D maybe TRBD1 (6 bases). Germline lookup yields CDR1 SGHTA and CDR2 FQGNSA. CDR3 size: 13 residues. V was shortened by 2 bases and J by 4 bases, with 6 bases between the two germline ends. The CDR3 DNA sequence: TGTGCCAGCAGCTTACAGGGGAATCAGCCCCAGCATTTT. It encodes CASSLQGNQPQHF. Full variable domain (outside the CDR3, taken from reference TRBV7-2 and TRBJ1-5): GAGVSQSPSNKVTEKGKDVELRCDPISGHTALYWYRQSLGQGLEFLIYFQGNSAPDKSGLPSDRFSAERTGGSVSTLTIQRTQQEDSAVYLCASSLQGNQPQHFGDGTRLSIL.

The chain is built from TRBV27 and TRBJ1-1; no clear D gene. The germline V gene has CDR1 MNHEY and CDR2 SMNVEV (reference sequence). V lost 4 bases and J 1 base, leaving 7 bases between the germline ends. The CDR3 has 13 residues. CDR3 protein: CASSSRPNTEAFF. DNA of the CDR3: TGTGCCAGCAGTTCCAGGCCGAACACTGAAGCTTTCTTT.

A few counts support this clone. The chain couples TRBV4-3 to TRBJ1-1; 8 nucleotides align to TRBD1. There are 14 residues in the CDR3. Per the germline V gene, CDR1 is LGHNA and CDR2 is YSLEER. Trimming at V came to 4 bases and at J to 6 bases, leaving 7 bases not matched to a gene. CDR3 region: CASSPRDRWAEAFF. The CDR3, as DNA: TGCGCCAGCAGCCCCCGGGACAGGTGGGCTGAAGCTTTCTTT.

The V and J genes are TRBV27 and TRBJ1-4; TRBD1 is a possible D gene (5 bases). CDR1 is MNHEY and CDR2 is SMNVEV in the germline V gene (reference sequence). The CDR3 spans 14 residues. Trimming removed 3 bases from V and 8 bases from J, with 13 bases in between. The CDR3 DNA sequence: TGTGCCAGCAGTTTGGAAAGGGGAGGCGAAAAACTGTTTTTT. The encoded protein is CASSLERGGEKLFF.

This clone was seen once. CDR3 amino acids: CASSFGSNRAEAFF. The CDR3, as DNA: TGTGCCAGCAGTTTTGGGTCCAACAGAGCTGAAGCTTTCTTT. The chain uses TRBV28 and TRBJ1-1; no definite D call. Germline V gene data show CDR1 as MDHEN and CDR2 as SYDVKM. Trimming pared 3 bases from V and 6 bases from J, leaving 14 bases between. CDR3 length: 14 amino acids.

V and J are TRBV5-4 and TRBJ2-1, with 9 bases lining up with TRBD2. The V and J ends lost 0 bases and 7 bases, in that order; junction bases with no gene match: 5. In germline, CDR1 is SGHNT, CDR2 YYREEE (reference sequence). This CDR3 region has 15 residues. The CDR3 DNA is TGTGCCAGCAGCTTGGAGGTAGCGGGAGTAAATGAGCAGTTCTTC. Amino acid sequence: CASSLEVAGVNEQFF.

This clone was observed a few times. The chain joins TRBV5-6 to TRBJ2-7; TRBD1 matches at 9 bases. The germline CDR1 and CDR2 sequences are SGHDT and YYEEEE. With 4 bases clipped from V and 3 bases from J, the junction kept 5 bases outside the gene matches. The CDR3 contains 14 residues. CDR3 region: CASSRGTGLYEQYF. The CDR3 DNA reads TGTGCCAGCAGCCGTGGGACAGGGCTCTACGAGCAGTACTTC.

The V gene is TRBV30, the J gene TRBJ2-1; 7 bases agree with TRBD2. The CDR3 sequence is 12 residues long. V lost 8 bases and J lost 4; bases outside the gene matches: 5. Germline V gives CDR1 GTSNPN, CDR2 SVGIG (reference sequence). CDR3 bases: TGTGCCCAGGGACTACTATACAATGAGCAGTTCTTC. Its protein product is CAQGLLYNEQFF.

The chain carries TRBV5-1 and TRBJ2-7, with D perhaps matching TRBD2 (5 bases). Germline V CDR1 and CDR2: SGHRS, YFSETQ. The CDR3 spans 13 residues. V was shortened by 2 bases and J by 5 bases, with 11 bases between the two germline ends. CDR3 protein: CASSLTGSDEQYF. The CDR3 DNA reads as TGCGCCAGCAGCTTAACGGGGTCCGACGAGCAGTACTTC.

V gene TRBV28 combines with J gene TRBJ1-5, with D possibly matching TRBD1 (6 bases). In germline, CDR1 is MDHEN, CDR2 SYDVKM. Between the trimmed V and J ends, which lost 5 bases and 0 bases, there was a span of 11 bases. The CDR3 length is 15 residues. CDR3 protein: CASSVGQTSNQPQHF. The CDR3 DNA follows: TGTGCCAGCAGTGTGGGACAAACTAGCAATCAGCCCCAGCATTTT.

This chain joins TRBV5-1 and TRBJ2-7; the match to TRBD1 covers 8 bases. V shed 4 bases, J shed 2 bases, and the junction held 5 bases outside the gene matches. The length of the CDR3 is 14 residues. Per the germline V gene, CDR1 is SGHRS and CDR2 is YFSETQ. CDR3 nucleotides: TGCGCCAGCAGCCGGGACAGGACGACCTACGAGCAGTACTTC. Residues: CASSRDRTTYEQYF. The whole variable domain, filled in from reference TRBV5-1 and TRBJ2-7, reads KAGVTQTPRYLIKTRGQQVTLSCSPISGHRSVSWYQQTPGQGLQFLFEYFSETQRNKGNFPGRFSGRQFSNSRSEMNVSTLELGDSALYLCASSRDRTTYEQYFGPGTRLTVT.

The chain links TRBV28 to TRBJ2-7, with D unclear. Trimming took 4 bases from V and 0 from J, leaving 4 bases between them. The CDR3 length is 12 residues. CDR1 and CDR2 from the germline V gene are MDHEN and SYDVKM. The CDR3, as DNA: TGTGCCAGCAGTTCGGGCTCCTACGAGCAGTACTTC. It translates to CASSSGSYEQYF.

V gene TRBV10-2 combines with J gene TRBJ1-2, with D maybe TRBD1 (5 bases). V dropped 3 bases and J dropped 5 bases, with 16 bases sitting between them. In germline, CDR1 is WSHSY, CDR2 SAAADI. This CDR3 has 15 residues. The CDR3 coding sequence is TGCGCCAGCAGTGATCGGCGGGGGGGTAGTTATGGCTACACCTTC. Its translation: CASSDRRGGSYGYTF.

The V gene is TRBV21-1, the J gene TRBJ1-1. TRBV21-1 is shown as a pseudogene. This CDR3 comprises 15 residues. DNA of the CDR3: TGTGCCAGCACCCCCTCCCTTAGAATGAACACTGAAGCTTTCTTT. Amino acid sequence: CASTPSLRMNTEAFF.

The CDR3 DNA reads TGTGCCAGCAGCGTAGCTGGAACCCCGCAGGGGGAGTCCTACAATGAGCAGTTCTTC. This codes for CASSVAGTPQGESYNEQFF. The gene calls are TRBV9 and TRBJ2-1; 7 bases fit TRBD1. The CDR3 sequence is 19 residues long. The germline V gene encodes CDR1 SGDLS and CDR2 YYNGEE. The V and J ends lost 0 bases and 1 base, in that order; junction bases with no gene match: 13. The complete variable domain, with remaining parts taken from reference TRBV9 and TRBJ2-1, reads DSGVTQTPKHLITATGQRVTLRCSPRSGDLSVYWYQQSLDQGLQFLIQYYNGEERAKGNILERFSAQQFPDLHSELNLSSLELGDSALYFCASSVAGTPQGESYNEQFFGPGTRLTVL.

The sample holds a few counts of this clone. This chain joins TRBV2 and TRBJ2-7; no clear D. The CDR3 is 14 residues long. Trimming took off 1 base at V and 4 bases at J, with 11 bases between the two ends. Germline values: CDR1 SNHLY, CDR2 FYNNEI. CDR3 residues: CASSEGWQMYEQYF. The CDR3 bases are TGTGCCAGCAGTGAAGGGTGGCAGATGTACGAGCAGTACTTC.

The chain recombines TRBV7-9 with TRBJ2-1, with 7 nucleotides matching TRBD2. The V segment lost 1 base and the J segment 7 bases; nucleotides outside the gene matches: 7. CDR1 and CDR2 from the germline V gene are SEHNR and FQNEAQ (reference sequence). CDR3 length equals 15 residues. The CDR3 region has the DNA TGTGCCAGCAGCTTAGAGGGAGGGCGCTTAAATGAGCAGTTCTTC. Translation gives CASSLEGGRLNEQFF.

The chain combines TRBV7-3 with TRBJ2-2; the match to TRBD2 covers 9 bases. Losses at the gene ends were 4 bases for V and 6 bases for J; bases not matched to a gene: 9. CDR1 SGHTA and CDR2 FQGTGA come from the germline V gene. The length of the CDR3 is 16 residues. This chain's CDR3 is CASSSPGTSISGELFF. The CDR3 DNA sequence: TGTGCCAGCAGCTCCCCCGGGACTAGCATATCCGGGGAGCTGTTTTTT.

This chain uses TRBV7-8 with TRBJ2-3, with 9 positions matching TRBD2. Per germline, CDR1 SGHVS and CDR2 FQNEAQ. The length of the CDR3 is 18 residues. With V trimmed by 3 bases and J by 5 bases, 15 bases remained unmatched. CDR3 region: CASSFYLALAGGEDTQYF. As DNA, the CDR3 is TGTGCCAGCAGCTTCTACTTAGCTTTGGCGGGAGGGGAAGATACGCAGTATTTT.